The entry below describes one T cell receptor beta chain. TCRdb's table, derived via immunoSEQ multiplex PCR, lists solely in-frame clones and lacks some. The profile shows over 70,000 clones, 80% of them singletons. There are 14 residues in the CDR3. CDR1 and CDR2 from the germline V gene are SEHNR and FQNEAQ (reference sequence). V lost 1 base to trimming and J lost 6 bases, with 10 bases between them. The sample originates from a study of blood T cell repertoires in COVID-19. Study summary: Samples came from the United States, Italy and Spain, spanning acute and convalescent COVID-19. T cells, B-cell-depleted T cells, or PBMCs supplied cDNA or gDNA.

This receptor was identified in a woman older than 75 with acute or convalescent COVID-19. The chain has TRBV7-9 and TRBJ1-5; D is possibly TRBD1 (5 bases). The sequenced sample was peripheral blood. Here the CDR3 reads CASSLEGVGQPQHF. The DNA for the CDR3 is TGTGCCAGCAGCTTAGAAGGGGTGGGTCAGCCCCAGCATTTT.